This T cell receptor beta chain was recovered during a study of blood T cell repertoires in COVID-19. About the study: Samples of COVID-19 (acute and convalescent) were obtained from the United States, Italy and Spain. From T cells, B-cell-depleted T cells, or PBMCs came the material, which was cDNA or gDNA.

V lost 0 bases and J lost 4; bases outside the gene matches: 0. Looked up from germline, CDR1 is KGHSH and CDR2 is LQKENI. The CDR3 loop spans 15 amino acids. Profiling relied on immunoSEQ multiplex PCR, and the TCRdb table lists in-frame clones only, not all of them. The sample consists of 100,000 to 150,000 clones, roughly 88% of them appearing once. Sequencing used peripheral blood. This clonotype was sampled from an older man with active COVID-19. This sequence joins TRBV18 and TRBJ2-4; 10 positions match TRBD1. CDR3 coding DNA: TGTGCCAGCTCACCACCGGACAGGGGGAAAAACATTCAGTACTTC. This translates into CASSPPDRGKNIQYF.